The 11 T cell receptor beta chains below all came from one sample that was sequenced in a study of T cells in Graves' hyperthyroidism and ophthalmopathy. Authors of the study amplified TCR beta CDR3 regions from RNA transcripts. TCR CDR3 underwent first-round RT-PCR with the HTBI primer set. TCRdb reprocessed the multiplex PCR reads via MiXCR and lists one record per CDR3 protein. In the table there are 650,000 to 850,000 distinct CDR3 sequences, approximately 19% of which are singletons. Specimen: blood. The receptors come from a woman between 50 and 59 years old with Graves' hyperthyroidism that later progressed to Graves' ophthalmopathy.

This clonotype was seen repeatedly, ten times or more. The CDR3 loop reads CASSLGIGNTGELFF. Written as DNA, the CDR3 is TGTGCCAGCAGCTTAGGCATCGGGAACACCGGGGAGCTGTTTTTT. The genes are TRBV11-3 and TRBJ2-2; D call uncertain. This CDR3 spans 15 amino acids. V lost 1 base to trimming and J lost 1 base, with 7 bases between them. Germline V CDR1 and CDR2: SGHNT, YENEEA.

The count of this clonotype is one. The rearrangement joins TRBV7-9 to TRBJ2-1; 8 bases align to TRBD1. Germline CDR1 and CDR2: SEHNR and FQNEAQ (reference sequence). The V and J ends lost 5 bases and 10 bases, in that order; junction bases with no gene match: 10. This CDR3 has 14 amino acids. CDR3 bases: TGTGCCAGCAGCCGCGGACAGGGCGGTCGAGAGCAGTTCTTC. The encoded protein is CASSRGQGGREQFF.

The chain links TRBV7-9 to TRBJ2-3; 15 bases match TRBD2. The CDR3 is 16 residues long. The germline V gene has CDR1 SEHNR and CDR2 FQNEAQ (reference sequence). The V gene end was trimmed by 1 base and the J gene end by 4 bases; junction bases not matched to a gene: 0. The CDR3 reads CASSLGTSGGADTQYF. CDR3 nucleotide sequence: TGTGCCAGCAGCTTAGGGACTAGCGGGGGGGCAGATACGCAGTATTTT.

This clonotype appeared many times. The chain links TRBV6-1 to TRBJ2-1, with 11 bases lining up with TRBD2. This CDR3 has 16 amino acids. Losses at the gene ends were 5 bases for V and 8 bases for J; bases not matched to a gene: 11. Per germline, CDR1 MNHNS and CDR2 SASEGT. CDR3 in DNA: TGTGCCAGCAGTTTGGATGTAGCGGGGGGGCATGATGAGCAGTTCTTC. As protein: CASSLDVAGGHDEQFF.

This clonotype was observed a handful of times. The chain employs TRBV30 and TRBJ2-3; 12 positions match TRBD2. Looked up from germline, CDR1 is GTSNPN and CDR2 is SVGIG (reference sequence). The CDR3 length is 15 residues. Trimming removed 4 bases from V and 10 bases from J; junction bases left unmatched: 12. CDR3 nucleotides: TGTGCCTGGACCACACTAGCGGGGGGAACAGCGGCGCAGTATTTT. This sequence encodes CAWTTLAGGTAAQYF.

The chain links TRBV20-1 to TRBJ1-5; 8 positions match TRBD1. CDR1 and CDR2 from the germline V gene are DFQATT and SNEGSKA (reference sequence). V shed 6 bases, J shed 1 base, and the junction held 5 bases outside the gene matches. This CDR3 is 14 amino acids long. For the CDR3, the DNA is TGCAGTGCGGCGACAGGGGAGAGCAATCAGCCCCAGCATTTT. Translation gives CSAATGESNQPQHF.

The gene calls are TRBV5-6 and TRBJ1-6; 7 nucleotides match TRBD1. The CDR3 totals 16 residues. Germline V lookup: CDR1 SGHDT, CDR2 YYEEEE. J gave up 0 bases and V 9 bases, and 9 bases lay outside the gene matches. The CDR3 region is CATESGDSSYNSPLHF. As DNA, the CDR3 is TGTGCCACCGAATCAGGGGACAGCTCCTATAATTCACCCCTCCACTTT.

The CDR3 region is CSARGGTGNNEQFF. The CDR3 nucleotides are TGCAGTGCTAGAGGAGGGACAGGGAACAATGAGCAGTTCTTC. The chain carries TRBV20-1 and TRBJ2-1; 9 bases are shared with TRBD1. Trimming cost V 1 base and J 5 bases; bases outside gene matches: 3. The CDR3 has 14 amino acids. Germline assignment: CDR1 DFQATT and CDR2 SNEGSKA (reference sequence).

This clonotype was seen at least ten times. The chain couples TRBV18 to TRBJ2-1, with unresolved D. The germline V and J ends were trimmed by 3 bases and 1 base, with 7 bases remaining between them. Germline CDR1 KGHSH, CDR2 LQKENI. The CDR3 has 14 residues. The CDR3 DNA reads as TGTGCCAGCTCACCTCACCCTTCCTACAATGAGCAGTTCTTC. The encoded protein is CASSPHPSYNEQFF.

This sequence joins TRBV4-1 and TRBJ2-2; D ambiguous. This CDR3 region has 13 residues. The V gene lost 2 bases and the J gene lost 4 bases, with 5 bases spanning the gap. Germline values: CDR1 MGHRA, CDR2 YSYEKL. CDR3 loop: CASSQLITGELFF. CDR3 in DNA: TGCGCCAGCAGCCAACTCATCACCGGGGAGCTGTTTTTT.

In its sample, this clonotype was seen a few times. The chain employs TRBV7-9 and TRBJ2-2; D may be TRBD1 or TRBD2 (5 bases each). This CDR3 has 15 amino acids. V lost 4 bases and J 5 bases, leaving 14 bases between the germline ends. Germline CDR1 reads SEHNR; CDR2 reads FQNEAQ (reference sequence). The CDR3 loop reads CASSSRGPGTGELFF. CDR3 in DNA: TGTGCCAGCAGCTCACGGGGCCCTGGAACCGGGGAGCTGTTTTTT.